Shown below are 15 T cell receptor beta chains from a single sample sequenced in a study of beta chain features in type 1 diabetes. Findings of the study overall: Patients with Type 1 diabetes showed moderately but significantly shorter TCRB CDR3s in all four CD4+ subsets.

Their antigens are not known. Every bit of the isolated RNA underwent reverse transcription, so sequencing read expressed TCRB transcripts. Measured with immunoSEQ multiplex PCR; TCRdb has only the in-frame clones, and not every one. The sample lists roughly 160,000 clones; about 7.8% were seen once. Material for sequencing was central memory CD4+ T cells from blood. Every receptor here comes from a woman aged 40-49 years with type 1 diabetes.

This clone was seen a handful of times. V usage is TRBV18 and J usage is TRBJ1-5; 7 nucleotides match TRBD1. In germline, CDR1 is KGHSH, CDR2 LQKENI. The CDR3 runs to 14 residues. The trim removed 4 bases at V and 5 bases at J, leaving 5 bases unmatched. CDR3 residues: CASSLQGVYQPQHF. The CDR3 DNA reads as TGTGCCAGCTCACTCCAGGGGGTGTATCAGCCCCAGCATTTT.

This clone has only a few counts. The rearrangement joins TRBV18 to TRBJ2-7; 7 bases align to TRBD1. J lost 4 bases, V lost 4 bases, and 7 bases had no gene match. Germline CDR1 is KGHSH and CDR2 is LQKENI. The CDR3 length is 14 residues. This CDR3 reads CASSQGQTSYEQYF. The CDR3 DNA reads TGTGCCAGCTCACAGGGACAGACCTCTTACGAGCAGTACTTC. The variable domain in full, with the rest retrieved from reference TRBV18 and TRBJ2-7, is NAGVMQNPRHLVRRRGQEARLRCSPMKGHSHVYWYRQLPEEGLKFMVYLQKENIIDESGMPKERFSAEFPKEGPSILRIQQVVRGDSAAYFCASSQGQTSYEQYFGPGTRLTVT.

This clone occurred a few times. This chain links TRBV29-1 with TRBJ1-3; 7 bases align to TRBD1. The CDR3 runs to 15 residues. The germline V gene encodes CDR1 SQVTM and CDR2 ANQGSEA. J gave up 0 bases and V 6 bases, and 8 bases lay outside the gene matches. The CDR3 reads CSVAHRGASGNTIYF. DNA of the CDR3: TGCAGCGTCGCTCACAGGGGAGCCTCTGGAAACACCATATATTTT.

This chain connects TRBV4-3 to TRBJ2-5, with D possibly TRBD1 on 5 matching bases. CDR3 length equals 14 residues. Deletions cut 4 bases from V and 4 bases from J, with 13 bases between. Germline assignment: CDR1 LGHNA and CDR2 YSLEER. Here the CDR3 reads CASSRFQGAETQYF. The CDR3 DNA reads TGCGCCAGCAGCCGATTCCAGGGTGCAGAGACCCAGTACTTC.

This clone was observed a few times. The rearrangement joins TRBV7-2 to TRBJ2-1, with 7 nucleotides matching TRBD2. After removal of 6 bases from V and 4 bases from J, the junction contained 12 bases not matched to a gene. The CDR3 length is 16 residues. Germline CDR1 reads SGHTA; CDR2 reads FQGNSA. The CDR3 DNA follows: TGTGCCAGCAGTGGGAAGGGGAGGGGCGATTACAATGAGCAGTTCTTC. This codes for CASSGKGRGDYNEQFF.

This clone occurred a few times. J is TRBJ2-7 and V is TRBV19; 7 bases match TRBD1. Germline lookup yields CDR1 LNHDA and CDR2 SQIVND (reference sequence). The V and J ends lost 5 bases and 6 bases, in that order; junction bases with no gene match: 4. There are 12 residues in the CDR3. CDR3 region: CASSSTGVEQYF. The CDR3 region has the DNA TGTGCCAGTAGTTCTACAGGGGTCGAGCAGTACTTC.

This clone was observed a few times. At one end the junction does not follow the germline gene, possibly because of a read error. CDR3 loop: CSVGGKGSLSF. In nucleotides, the CDR3 is TGCAGCGTTGGGGGAAAGGGGTCCTTATCCTTC. This rearrangement joins TRBV29-1 to TRBJ1-2, with a weak D call TRBD1 (5 bases). Germline loops: CDR1 SQVTM, CDR2 ANQGSEA. The CDR3 runs 11 residues.

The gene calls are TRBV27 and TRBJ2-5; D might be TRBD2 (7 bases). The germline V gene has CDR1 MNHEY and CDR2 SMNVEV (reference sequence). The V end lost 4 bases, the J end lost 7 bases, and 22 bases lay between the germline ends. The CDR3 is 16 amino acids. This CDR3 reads CASSSSGRGVSATQYF. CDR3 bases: TGTGCCAGCAGTTCCTCGGGGAGGGGGGTATCTGCGACCCAGTACTTC.

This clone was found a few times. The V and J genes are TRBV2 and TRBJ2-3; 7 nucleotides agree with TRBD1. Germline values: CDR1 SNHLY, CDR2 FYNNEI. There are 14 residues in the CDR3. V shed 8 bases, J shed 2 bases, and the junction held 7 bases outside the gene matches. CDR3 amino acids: CASPVQGNTDTQYF. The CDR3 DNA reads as TGTGCCAGCCCCGTACAGGGGAACACAGATACGCAGTATTTT.

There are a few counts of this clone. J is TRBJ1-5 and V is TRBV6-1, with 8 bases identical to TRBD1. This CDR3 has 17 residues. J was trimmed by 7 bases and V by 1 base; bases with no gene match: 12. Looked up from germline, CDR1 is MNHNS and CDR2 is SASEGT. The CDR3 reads CASSEDFWTGTRQPQHF. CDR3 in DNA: TGTGCCAGCAGTGAAGACTTCTGGACAGGGACGCGGCAGCCCCAGCATTTT.

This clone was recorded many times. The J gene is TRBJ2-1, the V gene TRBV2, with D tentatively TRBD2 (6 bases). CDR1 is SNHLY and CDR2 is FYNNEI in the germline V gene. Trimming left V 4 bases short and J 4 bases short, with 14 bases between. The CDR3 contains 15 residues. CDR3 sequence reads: CASSGRTTAYNEQFF. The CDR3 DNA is TGTGCCAGCAGTGGACGGACTACCGCTTACAATGAGCAGTTCTTC.

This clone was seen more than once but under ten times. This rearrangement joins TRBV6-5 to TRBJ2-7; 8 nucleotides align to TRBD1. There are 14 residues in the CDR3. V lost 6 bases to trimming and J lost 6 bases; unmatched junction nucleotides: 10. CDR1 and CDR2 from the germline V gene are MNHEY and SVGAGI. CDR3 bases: TGTGCCAGCAGACGCCTCGACAGGGGACGCGAGCAGTACTTC. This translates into CASRRLDRGREQYF.

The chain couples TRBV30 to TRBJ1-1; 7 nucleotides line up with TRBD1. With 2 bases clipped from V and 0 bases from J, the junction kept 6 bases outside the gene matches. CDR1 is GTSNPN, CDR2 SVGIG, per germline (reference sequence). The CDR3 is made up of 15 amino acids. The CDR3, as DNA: TGTGCCTGGAGTTTTCCCCAGGGGGTGAACACTGAAGCTTTCTTT. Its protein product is CAWSFPQGVNTEAFF.

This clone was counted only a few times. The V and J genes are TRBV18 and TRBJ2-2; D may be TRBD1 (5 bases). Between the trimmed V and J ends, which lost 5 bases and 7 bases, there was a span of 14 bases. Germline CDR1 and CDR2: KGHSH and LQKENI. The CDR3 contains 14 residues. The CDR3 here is CASSKDIRGGELFF. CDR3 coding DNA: TGTGCCAGCTCAAAGGACATCCGAGGCGGGGAGCTGTTTTTT.

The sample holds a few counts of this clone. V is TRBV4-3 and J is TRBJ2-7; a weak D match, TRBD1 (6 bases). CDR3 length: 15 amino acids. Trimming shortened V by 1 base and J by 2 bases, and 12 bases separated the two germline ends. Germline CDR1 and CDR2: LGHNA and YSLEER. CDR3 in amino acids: CASSQGGTWPYEQYF. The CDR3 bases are TGCGCCAGCAGCCAAGGAGGGACATGGCCCTACGAGCAGTACTTC.